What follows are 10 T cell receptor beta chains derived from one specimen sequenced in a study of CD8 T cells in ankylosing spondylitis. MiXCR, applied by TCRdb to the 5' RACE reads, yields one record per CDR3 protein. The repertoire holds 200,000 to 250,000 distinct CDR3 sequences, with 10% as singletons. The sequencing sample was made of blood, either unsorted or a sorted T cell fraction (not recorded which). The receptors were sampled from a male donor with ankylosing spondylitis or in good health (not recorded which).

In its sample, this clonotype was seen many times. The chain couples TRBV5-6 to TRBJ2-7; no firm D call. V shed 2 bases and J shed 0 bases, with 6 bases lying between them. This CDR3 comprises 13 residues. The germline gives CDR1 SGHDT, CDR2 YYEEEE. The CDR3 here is CASSFPSSYEQYF. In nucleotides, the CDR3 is TGTGCCAGCAGCTTCCCGAGCTCCTACGAGCAGTACTTC.

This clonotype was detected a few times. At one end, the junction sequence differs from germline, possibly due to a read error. The DNA for the CDR3 is TGCAGCGTGGAAGACAGCGTAGATACGCAGTATTTT. Translated: CSVEDSVDTQYF. The J gene is TRBJ2-3, the V gene TRBV29-1; a possible D gene is TRBD1 (5 bases). The CDR3 is made up of 12 amino acids. Germline assignment: CDR1 SQVTM and CDR2 ANQGSEA.

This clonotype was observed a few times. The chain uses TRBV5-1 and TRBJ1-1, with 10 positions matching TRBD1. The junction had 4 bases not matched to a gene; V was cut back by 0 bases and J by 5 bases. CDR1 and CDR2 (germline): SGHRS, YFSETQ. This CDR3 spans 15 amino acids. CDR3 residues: CASSLGRTGGTEAFF. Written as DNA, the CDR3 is TGCGCCAGCAGCTTGGGCCGGACAGGGGGAACTGAAGCTTTCTTT.

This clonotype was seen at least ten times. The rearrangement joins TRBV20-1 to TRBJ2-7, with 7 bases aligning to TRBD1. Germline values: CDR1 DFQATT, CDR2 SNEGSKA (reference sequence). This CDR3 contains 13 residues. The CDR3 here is CRALQGTSYEQYF. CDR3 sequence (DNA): TGCAGGGCCCTACAGGGGACATCCTACGAGCAGTACTTC.

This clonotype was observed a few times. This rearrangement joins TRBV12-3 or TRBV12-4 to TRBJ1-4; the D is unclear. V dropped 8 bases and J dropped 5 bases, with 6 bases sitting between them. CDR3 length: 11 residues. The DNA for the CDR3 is TGTGCCAGCTTCCGGAATGAAAAACTGTTTTTT. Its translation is CASFRNEKLFF.

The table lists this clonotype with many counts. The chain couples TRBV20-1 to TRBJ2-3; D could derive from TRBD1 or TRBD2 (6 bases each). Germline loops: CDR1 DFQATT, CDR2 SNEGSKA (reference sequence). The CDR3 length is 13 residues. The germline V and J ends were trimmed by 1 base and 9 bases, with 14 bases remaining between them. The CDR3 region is CSARVEDGGTQYF. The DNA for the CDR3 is TGCAGTGCTAGAGTTGAGGACGGGGGCACGCAGTATTTT.

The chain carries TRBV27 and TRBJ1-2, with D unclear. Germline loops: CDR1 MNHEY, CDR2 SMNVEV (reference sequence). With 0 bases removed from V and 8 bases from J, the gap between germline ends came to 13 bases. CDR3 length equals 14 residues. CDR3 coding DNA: TGTGCCAGCAGTTTATCCTACCACGGATGGGGCTACACCTTC. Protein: CASSLSYHGWGYTF.

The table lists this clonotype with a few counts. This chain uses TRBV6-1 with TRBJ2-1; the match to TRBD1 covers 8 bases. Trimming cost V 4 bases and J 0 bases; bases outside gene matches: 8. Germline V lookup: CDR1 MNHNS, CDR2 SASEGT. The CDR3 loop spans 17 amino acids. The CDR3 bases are TGTGCCAGCAGTGCATCTCAGGGGGCAGGCTCCTACAATGAGCAGTTCTTC. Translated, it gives CASSASQGAGSYNEQFF.

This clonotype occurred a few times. Written as DNA, the CDR3 is TGTGCCAGCAGCCAAGGGATTCAGACAGATAATGAGCAGTTCTTC. Translating gives CASSQGIQTDNEQFF. The chain carries TRBV3-1 and TRBJ2-1; tentatively, D is TRBD1 (5 bases). CDR1 and CDR2 from the germline V gene are LGHDT and YNNKEL (reference sequence). This CDR3 contains 15 residues. Trimming took 1 base from V and 7 from J, leaving 14 bases between them.

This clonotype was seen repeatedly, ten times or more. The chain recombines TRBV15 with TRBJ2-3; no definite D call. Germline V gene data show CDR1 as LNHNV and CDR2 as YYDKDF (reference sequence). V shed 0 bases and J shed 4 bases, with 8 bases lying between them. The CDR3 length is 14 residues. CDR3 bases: TGTGCCACCAGCAGAGATCCACGCTCAGATACGCAGTATTTT. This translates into CATSRDPRSDTQYF.